This T cell receptor beta chain is from a study of T cell repertoires in cytomegalovirus infection. Study-level background: Public TCR beta signatures provided an indication of both CMV infection and a matching HLA type.

TCRdb re-analysed the reads in MiXCR, keeping a single row per CDR3 protein. The sample shows 600,000 to 800,000 distinct CDR3 sequences, 20% to 30% of them seen only once. This CDR3 contains 16 residues. V lost 5 bases to trimming and J lost 7 bases; unmatched junction nucleotides: 7. Germline V lookup: CDR1 SGHTA, CDR2 FQGNSA. Study findings and constraints: Predominance within the ex vivo response was attributable to HLA-C-restricted CMV-specific TCR beta clonotypes. Summed frequency of shared TCR beta families picked out CMV carriers who also had the relevant HLA.

A remark on this clonotype: What it binds is not known.

Sequenced sample: CD8+ T cells from PBMCs. The sequence was collected from a human donor in good health (CMV status not recorded). Some clones in this sample may be carry-over from other donors' samples. The V call is TRBV7-2, the J call TRBJ2-2; 13 nucleotides match TRBD2. CDR3 coding DNA: TGTGCCAGCAGCGCCACTAGCGGGGGGGCCCTCGGGGAGCTGTTTTTT. Protein product: CASSATSGGALGELFF.